This TCR beta chain was profiled in a study of T cell responses to AZD1222 COVID-19 vaccine. The assay was immunoSEQ multiplex PCR, and TCRdb's table has in-frame clones only and misses some. The sample includes some 180,000 clones, approximately 91% seen only once; the top ten take 1.5% to 2%. This CDR3 comprises 13 residues. V was trimmed by 2 bases and J by 4 bases, leaving 8 bases between them. The rearrangement links TRBV12-3 or TRBV12-4 to TRBJ1-1; D is uncertain. This sequence was found in an adult who received the AZD1222 COVID-19 vaccine. Here the sequenced sample was peripheral blood, taken 28 days after the second AZD1222 dose. The CDR3 is CASSLIGVTEAFF. The CDR3, as DNA: TGTGCCAGCAGTTTAATCGGGGTCACTGAAGCTTTCTTT.